The 8 T cell receptor beta chains below were found in one sample sequenced in a study of OX40 agonist ivuxolimab in advanced cancers. Some clones are missing from TCRdb's copy, which holds only in-frame ones; the method was immunoSEQ multiplex PCR. Among more than 30,000 clones listed, roughly nine tenths were seen once. The sample consisted of CD4+ or CD8+ T cells sorted from blood, taken in a trial of the OX40 agonist ivuxolimab. These receptors were obtained from an adult with an advanced solid tumor such as melanoma, head and neck, liver or kidney cancer.

This chain joins TRBV7-9 and TRBJ1-1; D perhaps matches TRBD1 (6 bases). V lost 5 bases and J 7 bases, leaving 14 bases between the germline ends. The CDR3 totals 13 residues. From germline, CDR1 is SEHNR and CDR2 FQNEAQ (reference sequence). The CDR3 DNA sequence: TGTGCCAGCAGCCTAAATTCAGGGGATGAAGCTTTCTTT. Protein product: CASSLNSGDEAFF.

V usage is TRBV2 and J usage is TRBJ2-1; TRBD1 aligns across 11 bases. V lost 1 base, J lost 8 bases, and 4 bases stayed unmatched. Looked up from germline, CDR1 is SNHLY and CDR2 is FYNNEI. This CDR3 is built from 15 residues. The CDR3 protein is CASSEGTGGRDEQFF. DNA of the CDR3: TGTGCCAGCAGTGAAGGGACAGGGGGCAGGGATGAGCAGTTCTTC.

The CDR3 region has the DNA TGTGCCAGCAGCTTAACTACCTACGAGCAGTACTTC. It encodes CASSLTTYEQYF. The J gene is TRBJ2-5, the V gene TRBV7-2; D unresolved. The J call may be faulty, since TRBJ2-7 better matches the DNA end. Looked up from germline, CDR1 is SGHTA and CDR2 is FQGNSA. This CDR3 is 12 amino acids long.

The chain carries TRBV6-5 and TRBJ2-7, with 8 bases lining up with TRBD2. CDR3 length equals 14 residues. Germline V lookup: CDR1 MNHEY, CDR2 SVGAGI. Trimming took 5 bases from V and 5 from J; bases not matched to a gene: 8. The CDR3 DNA sequence: TGTGCCAGCAGTCGCACTAGCGGTCTAAACGAGCAGTACTTC. It codes for CASSRTSGLNEQYF.

The rearrangement uses TRBV5-1 and TRBJ2-7; 10 nucleotides agree with TRBD1. The germline gives CDR1 SGHRS, CDR2 YFSETQ. V trimming: 7 bases; J trimming: 5 bases; junction bases outside the gene matches: 3. The CDR3 loop spans 12 amino acids. CDR3 protein: CASSGTGDEQYF. CDR3 nucleotides: TGCGCCAGCTCTGGGACAGGGGACGAGCAGTACTTC.

V gene TRBV5-1 combines with J gene TRBJ1-1; D unclear. Germline V gives CDR1 SGHRS, CDR2 YFSETQ. V lost 3 bases and J lost 7, with 13 bases in between. CDR3 size: 13 residues. CDR3 nucleotides: TGCGCCAGCAGCTCCCGGGATGGCATTGAAGCTTTCTTT. This codes for CASSSRDGIEAFF.

This sequence joins TRBV4-1 and TRBJ2-5; D is unresolved. Germline V gene lookup returns CDR1 MGHRA and CDR2 YSYEKL. The CDR3 length is 13 residues. Trimming took off 1 base at V and 6 bases at J, with 9 bases between the two ends. The CDR3 DNA reads TGCGCCAGCAGCCAAGTTGGGGTAAAGACCCAGTACTTC. Protein product: CASSQVGVKTQYF.

V and J are TRBV9 and TRBJ1-3; TRBD1 aligns across 7 bases. The CDR3 spans 16 residues. Germline CDR1 and CDR2: SGDLS and YYNGEE. V lost 0 bases and J lost 2; bases outside the gene matches: 5. In nucleotides, the CDR3 is TGTGCCAGCAGCGTAGCTGACAGGGCCACTGGAAACACCATATATTTT. This gives the protein CASSVADRATGNTIYF.